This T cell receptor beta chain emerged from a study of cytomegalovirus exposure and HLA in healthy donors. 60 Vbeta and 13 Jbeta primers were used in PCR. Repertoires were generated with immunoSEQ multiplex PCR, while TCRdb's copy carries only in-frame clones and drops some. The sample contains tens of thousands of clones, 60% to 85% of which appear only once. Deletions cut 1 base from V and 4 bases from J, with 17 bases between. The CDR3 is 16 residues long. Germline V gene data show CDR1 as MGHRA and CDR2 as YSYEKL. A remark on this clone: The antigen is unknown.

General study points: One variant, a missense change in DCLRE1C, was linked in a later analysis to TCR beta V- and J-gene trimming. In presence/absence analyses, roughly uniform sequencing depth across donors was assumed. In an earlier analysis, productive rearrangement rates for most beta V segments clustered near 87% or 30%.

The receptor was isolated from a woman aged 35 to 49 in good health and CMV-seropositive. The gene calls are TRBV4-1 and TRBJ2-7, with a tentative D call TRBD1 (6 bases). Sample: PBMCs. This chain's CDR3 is CASSQGSGQGLYEQYF. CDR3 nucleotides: TGCGCCAGCAGCCAAGGGTCTGGCCAGGGGCTATACGAGCAGTACTTC.